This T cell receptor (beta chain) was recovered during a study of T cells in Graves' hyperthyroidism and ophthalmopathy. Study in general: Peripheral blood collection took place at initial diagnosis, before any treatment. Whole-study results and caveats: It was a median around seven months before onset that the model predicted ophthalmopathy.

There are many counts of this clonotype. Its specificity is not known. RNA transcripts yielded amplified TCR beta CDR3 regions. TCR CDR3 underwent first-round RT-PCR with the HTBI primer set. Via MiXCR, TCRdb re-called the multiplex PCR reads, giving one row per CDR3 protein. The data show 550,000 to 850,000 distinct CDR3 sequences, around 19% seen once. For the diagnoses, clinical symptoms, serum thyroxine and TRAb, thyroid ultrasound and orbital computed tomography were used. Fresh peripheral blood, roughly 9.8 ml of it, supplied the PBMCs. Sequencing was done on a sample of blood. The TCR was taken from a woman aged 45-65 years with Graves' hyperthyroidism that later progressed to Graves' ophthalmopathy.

The CDR3 sequence is CASSSLGFPGPHGYTF. Here the CDR3 DNA reads TGTGCCAGCAGCTCCCTGGGGTTCCCAGGCCCCCATGGCTACACCTTC. The chain recombines TRBV7-9 with TRBJ1-2, with no clear D. CDR3 length equals 16 residues. Germline lookup yields CDR1 SEHNR and CDR2 FQNEAQ (reference sequence). The germline V and J ends were trimmed by 4 bases and 6 bases, with 21 bases remaining between them.